This T cell receptor beta chain comes out of a study of blood T cells in healthy people across ages. Next came a second PCR, run for about 7 to 12 cycles, which used a sample-barcoded 5' primer along with a J-beta primer mix. In TCRdb, the 5' RACE reads were re-called with MiXCR into one record per CDR3 protein. The repertoire holds about a million distinct CDR3 sequences, with approximately 50% as singletons. Donation came from healthy Caucasian individuals in Russia who were aged about 6 to 95. Researchers collected ten milliliters of peripheral blood from every single donor. Remarks on this clonotype: The antigen remains undetermined.

Study-level points and caveats: Significant beta diversity loss was already apparent by age 40, declining roughly linearly.

The CDR3 totals 16 residues. Sequenced: blood. The gene calls are TRBV21-1 and TRBJ2-4. Gene TRBJ2-5 matches the end of the DNA better, so the J call may be wrong. TRBV21-1 represents a pseudogene. The TCR originated in a woman aged 60-75 years in good health. The CDR3 protein is CASSKDKGKDQETQYF. The CDR3 region has the DNA TGTGCCAGCAGCAAAGACAAAGGGAAGGACCAAGAGACCCAGTACTTC.